This T cell receptor beta chain comes out of a study of cytomegalovirus exposure and HLA in healthy donors. The PCR contained 60 Vbeta and 13 Jbeta primers. The repertoire was sequenced with immunoSEQ multiplex PCR; TCRdb's copy has only in-frame clones and lacks some. The sample has approximately 100,000 clones, approximately 70% seen once; the top ten hold under 5.5%. General observations from the study: Highly shared sequence variants in one cluster were likely a sequencing artifact. Prior analysis indicated that the majority of TCR beta V segments exhibited productivity approximately 90% or approximately 30% of the time.

Comment on this clone: What it binds is unknown.

There are 13 residues in the CDR3. CDR1 is MNHEY and CDR2 is SVGAGI in the germline V gene. V lost 6 bases, J lost 3 bases, and 4 bases stayed unmatched. The chain carries TRBV6-5 and TRBJ1-1, with 7 bases matching TRBD1. This clonotype was obtained from a woman aged 18-35 years in good health and CMV-seropositive. The specimen was PBMCs. CDR3 protein: CASRLQGDTEAFF. The CDR3 nucleotides read TGTGCCAGCAGACTTCAGGGGGACACTGAAGCTTTCTTT.